This T cell receptor beta chain was recorded in a study of shared clonotypes between healthy human individuals. About the research overall: Each donor had three CD4 naive, three CD4 memory, two CD8 naive and one CD8 memory plate. Study-level findings and limits: Generally, naive subsets came out with larger estimated richness than memory subsets.

It was CD45RO-negative cells, positively selected for CCR7, that made up naive CD8 cells, with terminally differentiated effector memory CD45RA+ cells excluded. Trimming pared 5 bases from V and 3 bases from J, leaving 18 bases between. The CDR3 has 16 residues. Germline CDR1 is MNHEY and CDR2 is SMNVEV (reference sequence). In the case of this clone: Antigen: not known. Other DNA sequences in this sample translate to the same CDR3.

Sequencing was at deep level. TCRdb's table, derived via immunoSEQ multiplex PCR, lists solely in-frame clones and lacks some. Of just over 2,000,000 clones in the sample, 85% to 95% were seen once. The origin of this receptor is a man younger than 30 in good health. The material sequenced was naive CD8+ T cells sorted from blood. The chain joins TRBV27 to TRBJ2-3; D not certain. The CDR3: CASSPSAGEGTDTQYF. For the CDR3, the DNA is TGTGCCAGCAGTCCCTCGGCAGGCGAAGGAACAGATACGCAGTATTTT.